These 30 T cell receptor beta chains were all obtained from the same sample, sequenced in a study of post-analysis software for immune sequencing data. Study results and caveats: Roughly five TRBV segments occurring more often in patients than controls included TRBV5-6, TRBV5-1 and TRBV20-1.

Prepared libraries of TCR beta cDNA carried unique molecular identifiers. TCRdb re-called the PCR reads with MiXCR, one entry per CDR3 protein. The table lists about 820,000 distinct CDR3 sequences, roughly 50% of them singletons. The antigens these receptors bind are not known. What was sequenced was blood. The receptor source for this set is a girl aged 10 to 17 with multiple sclerosis.

The V call is TRBV7-2, the J call TRBJ2-5, with TRBD2 matching over 8 bases. This CDR3 has 15 amino acids. Germline V CDR1 and CDR2: SGHTA, FQGNSA. Germline trimming cut 7 bases from V and 4 bases from J; bases unmatched to any gene: 11. The CDR3, as DNA: TGTGCCAGCACCTGGACTAGCCCCCCCCGAGAGACCCAGTACTTC. This translates into CASTWTSPPRETQYF.

The chain combines TRBV4-1 with TRBJ2-3; TRBD1 aligns across 7 bases. The CDR3 is 16 amino acids. Germline CDR1 and CDR2: MGHRA and YSYEKL. The J segment lost 4 bases and the V segment lost 0 bases, leaving 7 bases of the junction unmatched. CDR3 sequence (DNA): TGCGCCAGCAGCCAAGAGGGGACAGTCGGGGCAGATACGCAGTATTTT. Protein: CASSQEGTVGADTQYF.

This clonotype was seen a handful of times. V gene TRBV20-1 combines with J gene TRBJ2-3; 8 nucleotides align to TRBD1. Germline V CDR1 and CDR2: DFQATT, SNEGSKA (reference sequence). The V and J ends lost 0 bases and 6 bases, in that order; junction bases with no gene match: 11. This CDR3 contains 16 residues. The CDR3 coding sequence is TGCAGTGCTAGAGATCCCCGGCAGGGGGCAACCGATACGCAGTATTTT. It yields the protein CSARDPRQGATDTQYF.

The J gene is TRBJ2-1, the V gene TRBV29-1; 8 nucleotides match TRBD2. This CDR3 is 14 amino acids long. Losses at the gene ends were 2 bases for V and 7 bases for J; bases not matched to a gene: 7. CDR1 and CDR2 from the germline V gene are SQVTM and ANQGSEA. The DNA for the CDR3 is TGCAGCGTTGAAAAGCGGGAGTCCTGGAATGAGCAGTTCTTC. Encoded protein: CSVEKRESWNEQFF.

The chain is built from TRBV7-9 and TRBJ1-2; weak D call: TRBD1 (6 bases). There are 14 residues in the CDR3. V was clipped by 4 bases and J by 4 bases, with 13 bases between them. Germline V gives CDR1 SEHNR, CDR2 FQNEAQ (reference sequence). The DNA of the CDR3 is TGTGCCAGCAGCTCCGGAGGGGGAGGCTATGGCTACACCTTC. Amino acid sequence: CASSSGGGGYGYTF.

CDR3 loop: CSARRTSGTHSLQETQYF. The DNA of the CDR3 is TGCAGTGCTAGAAGGACTAGCGGGACACACTCTCTACAAGAGACCCAGTACTTC. The gene calls are TRBV20-1 and TRBJ2-5, with 12 bases fitting TRBD2. Trimming at V came to 2 bases and at J to 2 bases, leaving 12 bases not matched to a gene. CDR1 is DFQATT and CDR2 is SNEGSKA in the germline V gene (reference sequence). The CDR3 runs to 18 residues.

A few counts support this clonotype. The gene calls are TRBV20-1 and TRBJ1-2; 7 nucleotides align to TRBD1. The V and J ends lost 3 bases and 2 bases, in that order; junction bases with no gene match: 9. The CDR3 has 15 amino acids. Germline V gives CDR1 DFQATT, CDR2 SNEGSKA (reference sequence). The CDR3 loop reads CSARHNRGRNYGYTF. CDR3 nucleotides: TGCAGTGCTAGGCACAACAGGGGCCGAAACTATGGCTACACCTTC.

This clonotype has just a few counts. The chain is built from TRBV12-3 or TRBV12-4 and TRBJ2-7, with 8 bases identical to TRBD2. With V trimmed by 1 base and J by 0 bases, 2 bases remained unmatched. The CDR3 is 15 amino acids. The CDR3 region has the DNA TGTGCCAGCAGTTTAGAGCGGGGGCCCTCCTACGAGCAGTACTTC. Encoded protein: CASSLERGPSYEQYF.

The chain has TRBV12-3 or TRBV12-4 and TRBJ1-6; no definite D call. Trimming removed 6 bases from V and 6 bases from J, with 12 bases in between. CDR3 length: 14 amino acids. DNA for the CDR3: TGTGCCAGCAGGCGACTTAAAGCTAATTCACCCCTCCACTTT. Translating it yields CASRRLKANSPLHF.

The chain has TRBV5-1 and TRBJ2-3, with D unclear. The CDR3 loop spans 14 amino acids. The ends were cut back, 4 bases at V and 3 bases at J, with 12 bases in the middle. Germline V lookup: CDR1 SGHRS, CDR2 YFSETQ. The CDR3 region is CASSGHYLTDTQYF. DNA for the CDR3: TGCGCCAGCAGCGGCCACTATTTGACAGATACGCAGTATTTT.

CDR3 region: CASALQAAGTVDTQYF. CDR3 in DNA: TGTGCCAGCGCCCTACAAGCGGCAGGGACGGTAGATACGCAGTATTTT. The chain has TRBV6-5 and TRBJ2-3; either TRBD1 or TRBD2 may supply D (5 bases each). The V and J ends lost 8 bases and 5 bases respectively, with 23 bases between them. The CDR3 covers 16 residues. CDR1 and CDR2 (germline): MNHEY, SVGAGI.

This clonotype was detected a few times. The chain couples TRBV7-9 to TRBJ2-5, with D possibly matching TRBD2 (5 bases). V lost 5 bases, J lost 5 bases, and 15 bases lay in between. CDR1 is SEHNR, CDR2 FQNEAQ, per germline (reference sequence). This CDR3 comprises 14 residues. The CDR3 sequence is CASSPRGQEETQYF. The CDR3 nucleotides read TGTGCCAGCAGCCCACGGGGTCAGGAGGAGACCCAGTACTTC.

The chain combines TRBV20-1 with TRBJ2-5; D might be TRBD2 (6 bases). With 3 bases removed from V and 3 bases from J, the gap between germline ends came to 14 bases. The CDR3 spans 14 residues. Looked up from germline, CDR1 is DFQATT and CDR2 is SNEGSKA (reference sequence). The CDR3 nucleotides read TGCAGTGCTAGGGTGTCGGGAGTCAAAGAGACCCAGTACTTC. Its translation is CSARVSGVKETQYF.

The gene calls are TRBV5-1 and TRBJ1-6; 8 bases map to TRBD1. Germline CDR1 is SGHRS and CDR2 is YFSETQ. The CDR3 covers 15 residues. V was pared by 0 bases and J by 9 bases, with 5 bases of the junction left unmatched. In nucleotides, the CDR3 is TGCGCCAGCAGCTTGGAGAGGACAGGGACTTCACCCCTCCACTTT. It encodes CASSLERTGTSPLHF.

The V call is TRBV7-9, the J call TRBJ2-7, with TRBD2 matching over 7 bases. Per the germline V gene, CDR1 is SEHNR and CDR2 is FQNEAQ (reference sequence). CDR3 length: 14 residues. V trimming: 0 bases; J trimming: 3 bases; junction bases outside the gene matches: 2. The DNA for the CDR3 is TGTGCCAGCAGCTTAGCAGGGAGGGACTACGAGCAGTACTTC. Translated, it gives CASSLAGRDYEQYF.

The chain carries TRBV20-1 and TRBJ2-7, with 7 bases aligning to TRBD2. The germline gives CDR1 DFQATT, CDR2 SNEGSKA (reference sequence). The junction had 5 bases not matched to a gene; V was cut back by 6 bases and J by 0 bases. This CDR3 is built from 13 residues. CDR3 protein: CSANWGGSYEQYF. The CDR3 DNA is TGCAGTGCCAATTGGGGGGGCTCCTACGAGCAGTACTTC.

A few counts support this clonotype. The J gene is TRBJ2-7, the V gene TRBV5-1; possible D gene TRBD2, 5 bases. Trimming stripped 0 bases from V and 3 bases from J, with 13 bases between. Germline assignment: CDR1 SGHRS and CDR2 YFSETQ. The CDR3 length is 15 residues. The CDR3, as DNA: TGCGCCAGCAGCTTGGCCTCGGGATCTGGCTACGAGCAGTACTTC. Translated, it gives CASSLASGSGYEQYF.

CDR3 in amino acids: CATSDRGNTEAFF. Here the CDR3 DNA reads TGTGCCACCAGTGATAGGGGAAACACTGAAGCTTTCTTT. This chain links TRBV24-1 with TRBJ1-1; possibly TRBD1 for D (5 bases). V was clipped by 3 bases and J by 2 bases, with 6 bases between them. The CDR3 is 13 residues long. Germline V gives CDR1 KGHDR, CDR2 SFDVKD.

The CDR3 loop is CASSFTSGQETQYF. The CDR3 nucleotides are TGTGCCAGCAGCTTCACTAGCGGCCAAGAGACCCAGTACTTC. The chain combines TRBV7-2 with TRBJ2-5; TRBD2 matches at 8 bases. The CDR3 is 14 amino acids. V lost 3 bases, J lost 1 base, and 1 base stayed unmatched. Germline V CDR1 and CDR2: SGHTA, FQGNSA.

The count of this clonotype is one. The J gene is TRBJ2-3, the V gene TRBV7-2; 7 bases line up with TRBD2. The V gene's germline CDR1 is SGHTA and CDR2 FQGNSA. This CDR3 is built from 15 residues. V gave up 2 bases and J gave up 7 bases; unmatched junction bases: 9. CDR3 loop: CASSLNGLGPYTQYF. CDR3 DNA sequence: TGTGCCAGCAGCTTAAATGGACTAGGCCCTTATACGCAGTATTTT.

The V gene is TRBV6-2 or TRBV6-3, the J gene TRBJ2-7; 10 bases align to TRBD2. This CDR3 is built from 20 residues. In germline, CDR1 is MNHEY, CDR2 SVGEGT. Unmatched junction bases numbered 17, after V lost 0 bases and J lost 3 bases. The CDR3 coding sequence is TGTGCCAGCAGTTACTCGGGCGCGTGGCTAGCGGGAGACGGGGACTACGAGCAGTACTTC. It codes for CASSYSGAWLAGDGDYEQYF.

V is TRBV7-8 and J is TRBJ1-1; D is uncertain. The CDR3 runs 15 residues. V was cut by 6 bases and J by 0 bases, with 14 bases left in between. From germline, CDR1 is SGHVS and CDR2 FQNEAQ. The CDR3 region is CASRFLGWLNTEAFF. The CDR3, as DNA: TGTGCCAGCAGGTTTTTAGGTTGGCTGAACACTGAAGCTTTCTTT.

In its sample, this clonotype was seen a few times. The chain joins TRBV15 to TRBJ2-5; 7 bases fit TRBD1. The CDR3 extends over 15 amino acids. V lost 4 bases to trimming and J lost 4 bases; unmatched junction nucleotides: 9. CDR1 is LNHNV and CDR2 is YYDKDF in the germline V gene (reference sequence). The CDR3: CATSNRQGSGETQYF. The CDR3 DNA sequence: TGTGCCACCAGCAACCGACAGGGATCGGGAGAGACCCAGTACTTC.

The chain employs TRBV5-1 and TRBJ2-1; the match to TRBD2 covers 11 bases. This CDR3 contains 17 residues. V lost 4 bases and J lost 4; bases outside the gene matches: 10. From germline, CDR1 is SGHRS and CDR2 YFSETQ. CDR3 nucleotides: TGCGCCAGCAGCAGGACAGTAGGGACTAGCGGTTACAATGAGCAGTTCTTC. Encoded protein: CASSRTVGTSGYNEQFF.

The J gene is TRBJ2-2, the V gene TRBV27; D ambiguous. The CDR3 covers 15 residues. V dropped 4 bases and J dropped 3 bases, with 12 bases sitting between them. Germline CDR1 is MNHEY and CDR2 is SMNVEV (reference sequence). This CDR3 reads CASSSRQADTGELFF. For the CDR3, the DNA is TGTGCCAGCAGTTCTCGGCAGGCTGACACCGGGGAGCTGTTTTTT.

V gene TRBV7-8 combines with J gene TRBJ1-2; D unclear. CDR1 and CDR2 from the germline V gene are SGHVS and FQNEAQ. V was shortened by 5 bases and J by 1 base, with 11 bases between the two germline ends. The CDR3 sequence is 14 residues long. The CDR3 region is CASSRTNLNYGYTF. The DNA for the CDR3 is TGTGCCAGCAGCCGGACTAACCTTAACTATGGCTACACCTTC.

This clonotype was counted a few times. The chain combines TRBV29-1 with TRBJ1-2; the D gene is possibly TRBD1 (6 bases). V was trimmed by 4 bases and J by 3 bases, leaving 12 bases between them. The CDR3 has 13 residues. Looked up from germline, CDR1 is SQVTM and CDR2 is ANQGSEA. The CDR3 nucleotides read TGCAGCGTTGGAGGTGGACAGTACTATGGCTACACCTTC. It is translated as CSVGGGQYYGYTF.

This clonotype was found a few times. This rearrangement joins TRBV6-5 to TRBJ1-2; 9 nucleotides line up with TRBD1. V trimming: 2 bases; J trimming: 1 base; junction bases outside the gene matches: 5. CDR3 length: 16 residues. CDR1 is MNHEY and CDR2 is SVGAGI in the germline V gene. CDR3 sequence: CASSYPGTGSNYGYTF. CDR3 nucleotide sequence: TGTGCCAGCAGTTACCCCGGGACAGGGAGTAACTATGGCTACACCTTC.

This clonotype was picked up a small number of times. V is TRBV10-3 and J is TRBJ1-2, with TRBD1 identical over 8 bases. The CDR3 runs to 17 residues. With V trimmed by 7 bases and J by 5 bases, 18 bases remained unmatched. Germline assignment: CDR1 ENHRY and CDR2 SYGVKD. The CDR3 loop reads CAINSMRDRPTGYGYTF. In DNA, the CDR3 is TGTGCCATCAACTCCATGAGGGACAGGCCGACCGGATATGGCTACACCTTC.

The V call is TRBV18, the J call TRBJ2-7; weak D call: TRBD2 (6 bases). V dropped 3 bases and J dropped 12 bases, with 18 bases sitting between them. CDR3 length: 13 amino acids. Germline CDR1 and CDR2: KGHSH and LQKENI. The CDR3 loop reads CASSPLGRDLVYF. As DNA, the CDR3 is TGTGCCAGCTCACCCCTTGGACGGGACTTGGTGTACTTC.